What follows are 15 T cell receptor beta chains derived from one specimen sequenced in a study of patients and donors after allogeneic stem cell transplantation. TCRdb fed the RT-PCR reads into MiXCR, producing one record per CDR3 protein. Of 150,000 to 200,000 distinct CDR3 sequences detected, approximately 28% appear once; the ten largest clones hold 3.2%. Sequenced input: blood, either unsorted or a sorted T cell fraction (not recorded which). The receptor source for this set is a human donor who was either an allogeneic HSCT recipient or a stem cell or donor lymphocyte infusion donor (not recorded which). It is not recorded whose cells these are; they may come from a transplant donor.

The V gene is TRBV5-5, the J gene TRBJ2-7, with a weak D call TRBD1 (6 bases). CDR1 SGHKS and CDR2 YYEKEE come from the germline V gene (reference sequence). Trimming stripped 4 bases from V and 0 bases from J, with 14 bases between. This CDR3 comprises 15 residues. CDR3 residues: CASSRTGMGSYEQYF. CDR3 DNA: TGTGCCAGCAGCCGTACAGGGATGGGCTCCTACGAGCAGTACTTC.

With respect to this clonotype: One end of the junction is discordant with germline, which a read error may explain. V and J are TRBV6-6 and TRBJ1-2; D is perhaps TRBD1 (5 bases). CDR1 and CDR2 from the germline V gene are MNHNY and SVGAGI (reference sequence). The CDR3 has 16 residues. CDR3: CASRNWGYTANYAYTF. CDR3 nucleotides: TGTGCCAGCAGGAACTGGGGCTACACCGCTAACTATGCCTACACCTTC.

For this clonotype: A much larger clone lies a single base off, so this may be a read error. The chain couples TRBV20-1 to TRBJ1-5; D remains ambiguous. Germline values: CDR1 DFQATT, CDR2 SNEGSKA (reference sequence). The CDR3 is 16 residues long. The CDR3 protein is CSASLGEEYSNQPRHF. The CDR3 bases are TGCAGTGCTAGTTTGGGTGAAGAGTATAGCAATCAGCCCCGGCATTTT.

This clonotype was detected many times. This chain joins TRBV12-3 or TRBV12-4 and TRBJ1-2, with D perhaps matching TRBD1 (5 bases). The CDR3 covers 14 residues. V lost 3 bases and J lost 0, with 8 bases in between. This CDR3 is CASSLTVANYGYTF. CDR3 bases: TGTGCCAGCAGTTTGACAGTAGCTAACTATGGCTACACCTTC.

The chain uses TRBV20-1 and TRBJ2-7; the D gene is possibly TRBD1 (5 bases). Trimming pared 3 bases from V and 0 bases from J, leaving 9 bases between. Germline CDR1 and CDR2: DFQATT and SNEGSKA (reference sequence). The CDR3 loop spans 13 amino acids. This CDR3 reads CSARRDSSYEQYF. DNA of the CDR3: TGCAGTGCTAGGCGCGACAGCTCCTACGAGCAGTACTTC.

The chain combines TRBV6-5 with TRBJ2-2, with a tentative D call TRBD2 (5 bases). The CDR3 length is 17 residues. The germline gives CDR1 MNHEY, CDR2 SVGAGI. Trimming took 4 bases from V and 0 from J, leaving 15 bases between them. The CDR3 DNA reads as TGTGCCAGCAGTTCTCGCCCGGAGGCGGCGAACACCGGGGAGCTGTTTTTT. Protein sequence: CASSSRPEAANTGELFF.

This clonotype has just a few counts. V usage is TRBV7-2 and J usage is TRBJ1-1; a possible D gene is TRBD1 (5 bases). The germline V gene encodes CDR1 SGHTA and CDR2 FQGNSA. This CDR3 contains 15 residues. The germline V and J ends were trimmed by 1 base and 0 bases, with 9 bases remaining between them. Here the CDR3 reads CASSLGPGLNTEAFF. CDR3 DNA: TGTGCCAGCAGCTTAGGCCCAGGGTTGAACACTGAAGCTTTCTTT.

This clonotype came up a few times. The chain recombines TRBV5-1 with TRBJ2-5, with D perhaps TRBD2 (5 bases). The CDR3 is 14 residues long. Germline V CDR1 and CDR2: SGHRS, YFSETQ. Trimming took off 4 bases at V and 5 bases at J, with 15 bases between the two ends. The CDR3 DNA reads TGCGCCAGCAGCACCCAGGACCCGGGGGAGACCCAGTACTTC. Protein: CASSTQDPGETQYF. The entire variable domain, with the rest obtained from reference TRBV5-1 and TRBJ2-5, is as follows: KAGVTQTPRYLIKTRGQQVTLSCSPISGHRSVSWYQQTPGQGLQFLFEYFSETQRNKGNFPGRFSGRQFSNSRSEMNVSTLELGDSALYLCASSTQDPGETQYFGPGTRLLVL.

This clonotype has at least ten counts. The rearrangement uses TRBV12-3 or TRBV12-4 and TRBJ1-1, with 7 nucleotides matching TRBD1. The junction had 2 bases not matched to a gene; V was cut back by 3 bases and J by 1 base. CDR3 length: 14 residues. The CDR3 reads CASSFGTENTEAFF. As DNA, the CDR3 is TGTGCCAGCAGTTTCGGGACAGAGAACACTGAAGCTTTCTTT.

This clonotype was counted a few times. The chain has TRBV20-1 and TRBJ1-5; TRBD1 might be the D (5 bases). The CDR3 runs to 17 residues. V gave up 0 bases and J gave up 0 bases, with 15 bases separating them. The germline CDR1 and CDR2 sequences are DFQATT and SNEGSKA (reference sequence). For the CDR3, the DNA is TGCAGTGCTAGAGATCCCACAGGAAGTTATAGCAATCAGCCCCAGCATTTT. Amino acid sequence: CSARDPTGSYSNQPQHF.

The CDR3 sequence: CASGTKTGNTIYF. CDR3 DNA sequence: TGCGCCAGCGGGACAAAAACTGGAAACACCATATATTTT. The rearrangement joins TRBV4-3 to TRBJ1-3; maybe TRBD1 (6 bases). V lost 8 bases to trimming and J lost 2 bases, with 10 bases between them. Germline loops: CDR1 LGHNA, CDR2 YSLEER. This CDR3 region has 13 residues.

Ten or more counts support this clonotype. The gene calls are TRBV12-3 or TRBV12-4 and TRBJ1-2; no clear D gene. Trimming stripped 1 base from V and 4 bases from J, with 10 bases between. There are 14 residues in the CDR3. The CDR3 here is CASSLGLYAYGYTF. The CDR3 DNA follows: TGTGCCAGCAGTTTAGGACTGTACGCCTATGGCTACACCTTC.

This clonotype was picked up many times. This sequence joins TRBV10-3 and TRBJ1-5; 8 bases fit TRBD1. CDR1 is ENHRY and CDR2 is SYGVKD in the germline V gene. The CDR3 loop spans 13 amino acids. The ends lost 6 bases at V and 4 bases at J; junction bases unmatched: 2. The CDR3 protein is CAISDRGNQPQHF. The CDR3 nucleotides read TGTGCCATCAGCGACAGGGGAAATCAGCCCCAGCATTTT.

This chain links TRBV4-3 with TRBJ2-3; 9 nucleotides align to TRBD1. CDR1 and CDR2 (germline): LGHNA, YSLEER. J was trimmed by 3 bases and V by 0 bases; bases with no gene match: 7. CDR3 size: 17 residues. CDR3: CASSQDSGTGRTDTQYF. The CDR3 bases are TGCGCCAGCAGCCAAGATAGTGGGACAGGGAGGACAGATACGCAGTATTTT.

Many counts were recorded for this clonotype. The genes are TRBV20-1 and TRBJ1-1; D is undetermined. Trimming removed 5 bases from V and 9 bases from J, with 4 bases in between. This CDR3 contains 8 residues. Germline CDR1 is DFQATT and CDR2 is SNEGSKA (reference sequence). This chain's CDR3 is CSAPQAFF. The CDR3 coding sequence is TGCAGTGCTCCCCAAGCTTTCTTT.